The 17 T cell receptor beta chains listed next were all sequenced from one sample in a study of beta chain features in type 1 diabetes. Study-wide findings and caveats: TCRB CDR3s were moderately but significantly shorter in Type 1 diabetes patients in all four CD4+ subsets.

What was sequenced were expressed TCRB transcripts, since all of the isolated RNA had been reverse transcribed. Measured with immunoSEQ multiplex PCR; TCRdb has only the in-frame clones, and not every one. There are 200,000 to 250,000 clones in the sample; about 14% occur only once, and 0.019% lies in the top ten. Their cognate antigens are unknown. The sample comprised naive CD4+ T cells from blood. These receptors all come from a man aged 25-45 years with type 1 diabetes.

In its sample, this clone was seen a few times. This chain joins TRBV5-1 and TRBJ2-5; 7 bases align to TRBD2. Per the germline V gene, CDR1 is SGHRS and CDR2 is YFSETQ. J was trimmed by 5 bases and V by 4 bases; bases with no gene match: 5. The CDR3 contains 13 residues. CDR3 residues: CASSGAGAETQYF. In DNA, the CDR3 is TGCGCCAGCAGCGGCGCGGGAGCGGAGACCCAGTACTTC.

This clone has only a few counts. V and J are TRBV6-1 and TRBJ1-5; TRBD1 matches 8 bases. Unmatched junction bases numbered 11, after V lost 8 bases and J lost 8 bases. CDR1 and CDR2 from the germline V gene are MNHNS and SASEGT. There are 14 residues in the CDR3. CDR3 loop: CASVRDRRVEPQHF. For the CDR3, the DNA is TGTGCCAGCGTCCGGGACAGGAGAGTTGAGCCCCAGCATTTT.

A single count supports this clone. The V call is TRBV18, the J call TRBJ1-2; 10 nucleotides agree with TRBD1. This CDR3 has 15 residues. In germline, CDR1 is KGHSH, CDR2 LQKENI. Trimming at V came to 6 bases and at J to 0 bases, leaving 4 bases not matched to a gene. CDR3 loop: CASSRGTGANYGYTF. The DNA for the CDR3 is TGTGCCAGCTCGCGGGGGACAGGGGCTAACTATGGCTACACCTTC. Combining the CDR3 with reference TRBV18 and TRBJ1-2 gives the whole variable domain NAGVMQNPRHLVRRRGQEARLRCSPMKGHSHVYWYRQLPEEGLKFMVYLQKENIIDESGMPKERFSAEFPKEGPSILRIQQVVRGDSAAYFCASSRGTGANYGYTFGSGTRLTVV.

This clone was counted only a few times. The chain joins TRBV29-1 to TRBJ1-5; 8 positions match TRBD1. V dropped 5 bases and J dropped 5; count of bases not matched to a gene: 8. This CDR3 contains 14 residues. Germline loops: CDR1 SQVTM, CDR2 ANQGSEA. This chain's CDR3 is CSVRTGMGDQPQHF. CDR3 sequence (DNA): TGCAGCGTTAGGACAGGGATGGGGGATCAGCCCCAGCATTTT.

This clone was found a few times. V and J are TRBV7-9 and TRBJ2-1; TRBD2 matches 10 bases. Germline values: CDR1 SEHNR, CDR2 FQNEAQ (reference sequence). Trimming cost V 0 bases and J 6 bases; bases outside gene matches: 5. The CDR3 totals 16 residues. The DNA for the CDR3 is TGTGCCAGCAGCTTAGCGCCCCTAGCGGGAGCCAATGAGCAGTTCTTC. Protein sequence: CASSLAPLAGANEQFF.

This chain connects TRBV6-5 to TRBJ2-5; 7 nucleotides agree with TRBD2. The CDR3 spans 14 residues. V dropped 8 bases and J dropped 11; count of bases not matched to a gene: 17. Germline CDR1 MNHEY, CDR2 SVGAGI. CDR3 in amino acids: CASGRGTTGREQYF. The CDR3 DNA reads TGTGCCAGCGGAAGAGGGACTACTGGTCGGGAGCAGTACTTC.

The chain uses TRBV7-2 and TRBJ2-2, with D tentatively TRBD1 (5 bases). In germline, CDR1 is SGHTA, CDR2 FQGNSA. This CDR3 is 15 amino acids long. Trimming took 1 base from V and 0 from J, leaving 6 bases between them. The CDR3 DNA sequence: TGTGCCAGCAGCTTAGGACAGACGAACACCGGGGAGCTGTTTTTT. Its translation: CASSLGQTNTGELFF.

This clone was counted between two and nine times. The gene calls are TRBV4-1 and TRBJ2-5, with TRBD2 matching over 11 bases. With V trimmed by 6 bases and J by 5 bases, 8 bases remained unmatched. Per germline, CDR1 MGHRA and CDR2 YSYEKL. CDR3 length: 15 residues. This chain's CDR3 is CASRASGGLGETQYF. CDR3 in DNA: TGCGCCAGCAGGGCTAGCGGGGGGCTGGGGGAGACCCAGTACTTC.

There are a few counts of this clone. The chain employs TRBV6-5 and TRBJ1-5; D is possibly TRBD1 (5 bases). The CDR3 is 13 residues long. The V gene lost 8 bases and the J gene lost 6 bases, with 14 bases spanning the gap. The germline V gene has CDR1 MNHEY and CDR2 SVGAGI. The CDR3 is CASGRGKSQPQHF. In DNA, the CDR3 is TGTGCCAGCGGGAGGGGAAAGAGTCAGCCCCAGCATTTT.

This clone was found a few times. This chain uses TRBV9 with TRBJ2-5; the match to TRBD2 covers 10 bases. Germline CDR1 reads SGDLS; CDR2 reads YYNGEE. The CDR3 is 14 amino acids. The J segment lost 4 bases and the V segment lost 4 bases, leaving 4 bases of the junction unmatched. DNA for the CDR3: TGTGCCAGCAGCCCTGGGACTAGCGCAGAGACCCAGTACTTC. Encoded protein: CASSPGTSAETQYF.

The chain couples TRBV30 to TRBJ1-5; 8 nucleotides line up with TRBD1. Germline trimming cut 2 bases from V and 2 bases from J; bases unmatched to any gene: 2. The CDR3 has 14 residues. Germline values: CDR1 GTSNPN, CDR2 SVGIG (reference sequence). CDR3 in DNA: TGTGCCTGGAGTTCGGGACAGGGCAATCAGCCCCAGCATTTT. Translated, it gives CAWSSGQGNQPQHF.

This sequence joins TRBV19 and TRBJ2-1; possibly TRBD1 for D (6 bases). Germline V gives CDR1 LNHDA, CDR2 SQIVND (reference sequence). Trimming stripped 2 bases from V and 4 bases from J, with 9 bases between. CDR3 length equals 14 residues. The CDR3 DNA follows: TGTGCCAGTAGTATATTAGGGGGTTACAATGAGCAGTTCTTC. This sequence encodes CASSILGGYNEQFF. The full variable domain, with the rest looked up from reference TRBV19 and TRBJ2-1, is DGGITQSPKYLFRKEGQNVTLSCEQNLNHDAMYWYRQDPGQGLRLIYYSQIVNDFQKGDIAEGYSVSREKKESFPLTVTSAQKNPTAFYLCASSILGGYNEQFFGPGTRLTVL.

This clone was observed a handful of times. The CDR3 region has the DNA TGCGCCAGCAGCTTGGACAGGGGGAGAGAGCAGTACTTC. Translating gives CASSLDRGREQYF. V gene TRBV5-1 combines with J gene TRBJ2-7; 8 positions agree with TRBD1. Germline V gene data show CDR1 as SGHRS and CDR2 as YFSETQ. The CDR3 has 13 residues. Unmatched junction bases numbered 3, after V lost 0 bases and J lost 7 bases.

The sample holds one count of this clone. Here the CDR3 reads CASSLDLGYAGVNQPQHF. In nucleotides, the CDR3 is TGTGCCAGCAGCTTAGATTTGGGGTACGCGGGGGTCAATCAGCCCCAGCATTTT. This chain links TRBV11-2 with TRBJ1-5; D perhaps matches TRBD1 (5 bases). Germline V gene data show CDR1 as SGHAT and CDR2 as FQNNGV. The CDR3 contains 18 residues. The ends were cut back, 0 bases at V and 3 bases at J, with 18 bases in the middle.

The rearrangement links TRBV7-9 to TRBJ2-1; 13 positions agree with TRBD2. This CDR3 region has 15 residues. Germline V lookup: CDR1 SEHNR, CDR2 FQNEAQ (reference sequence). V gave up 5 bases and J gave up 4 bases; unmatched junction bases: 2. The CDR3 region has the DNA TGTGCCAGCAGCCGGGGACTAGCGGGATACAATGAGCAGTTCTTC. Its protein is CASSRGLAGYNEQFF.

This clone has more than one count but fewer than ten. Here the CDR3 DNA reads TGCGCCAGCAGCACGGGACAGGGTTCAGCTGAAGCTTTCTTT. It codes for CASSTGQGSAEAFF. The rearrangement uses TRBV5-1 and TRBJ1-1, with TRBD1 matching 9 bases. V gave up 4 bases and J gave up 6 bases; unmatched junction bases: 7. The CDR3 extends over 14 amino acids. Germline V lookup: CDR1 SGHRS, CDR2 YFSETQ.

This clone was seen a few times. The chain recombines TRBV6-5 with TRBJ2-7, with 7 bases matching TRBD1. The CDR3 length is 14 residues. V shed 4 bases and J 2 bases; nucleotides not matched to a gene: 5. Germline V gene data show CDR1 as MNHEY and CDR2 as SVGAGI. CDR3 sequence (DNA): TGTGCCAGCAGTTTTTCGGGACAGACCTACGAGCAGTACTTC. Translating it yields CASSFSGQTYEQYF.